The 26 T cell receptor beta chains presented below share a single source sample, sequenced in a study of vaccination and CD4 T cells after COVID-19. Researchers used the Oncomine TCR Beta short-read assay to sequence DNA from cultured CD4+ T cells. TCRdb processed the PCR reads anew with MiXCR; each CDR3 protein has one entry. The sample consists of some 17,000 distinct CDR3 sequences, more than 45% of them appearing once. Treatment noted: roughly 10-day PBMC culture with coronavirus spike peptide pools or control peptides (ViraFEST assay). These TCRs' antigens remain unknown. Sequences were obtained from CD4+ T cells from blood, cultured in vitro. These receptors came from a human donor who had recovered from COVID-19.

The J gene is TRBJ1-2, the V gene TRBV28, with D possibly being TRBD1 (5 bases). The CDR3 totals 12 residues. V was trimmed by 5 bases and J by 5 bases, leaving 9 bases between them. Germline CDR1 reads MDHEN; CDR2 reads SYDVKM. The CDR3 DNA follows: TGTGCCAGCAGTCCGCCAGGGTATGGCTACACCTTC. It yields the protein CASSPPGYGYTF.

The gene calls are TRBV6-2 or TRBV6-3 and TRBJ2-5; 7 bases map to TRBD2. Germline CDR1 reads MNHEY; CDR2 reads SVGEGT. The CDR3 has 13 residues. V lost 8 bases, J lost 11 bases, and 14 bases stayed unmatched. The CDR3 DNA sequence: TGTGCCAGCCGGGTAGCGGGTACCCACAATCAGTACTTC. As protein: CASRVAGTHNQYF.

The sample holds a few counts of this clonotype. The chain carries TRBV12-3 or TRBV12-4 and TRBJ2-7; D remains ambiguous. The CDR3 has 11 residues. The V end was cut by 5 bases, the J end by 2 bases, with 4 bases between. CDR3 residues: CASSAAYEQYF. In DNA form, the CDR3 reads TGTGCCAGCAGTGCAGCCTACGAGCAGTACTTC.

V and J are TRBV19 and TRBJ2-1, with 9 bases that match TRBD1. The J segment lost 0 bases and the V segment lost 9 bases, leaving 3 bases of the junction unmatched. The CDR3 sequence is 14 residues long. The V gene's germline CDR1 is LNHDA and CDR2 SQIVND (reference sequence). CDR3 in amino acids: CASNRGPSYNEQFF. Here the CDR3 DNA reads TGTGCCAGCAACAGGGGGCCCTCCTACAATGAGCAGTTCTTC.

V gene TRBV7-3 combines with J gene TRBJ1-6; TRBD1 might be the D (6 bases). V was clipped by 4 bases and J by 7 bases, with 11 bases between them. From germline, CDR1 is SGHTA and CDR2 FQGTGA. The CDR3 length is 14 residues. The CDR3 here is CASSSQGGNSPLHF. The DNA for the CDR3 is TGTGCCAGCAGCTCACAGGGAGGGAATTCACCCCTCCACTTT.

This chain joins TRBV5-1 and TRBJ2-7; 8 nucleotides agree with TRBD1. Trimming cost V 4 bases and J 9 bases; bases outside gene matches: 6. CDR1 is SGHRS, CDR2 YFSETQ, per germline. The CDR3 is 12 amino acids. The CDR3 here is CASSTGTGLQYF. In DNA form, the CDR3 reads TGCGCCAGCAGCACCGGGACAGGCTTGCAGTACTTC.

The rearrangement joins TRBV19 to TRBJ2-6, with D perhaps given as TRBD1 or TRBD2 (5 bases each). Germline V lookup: CDR1 LNHDA, CDR2 SQIVND (reference sequence). V was cut by 7 bases and J by 0 bases, with 13 bases left in between. The CDR3 covers 16 residues. As DNA, the CDR3 is TGTGCCAGTACCCTGAGGGGCGACTCTGGGGCCAACGTCCTGACTTTC. Residues: CASTLRGDSGANVLTF.

A few counts support this clonotype. The chain joins TRBV20-1 to TRBJ1-1; 7 nucleotides line up with TRBD1. The germline V gene has CDR1 DFQATT and CDR2 SNEGSKA (reference sequence). This CDR3 is 14 amino acids long. J gave up 6 bases and V 3 bases, and 10 bases lay outside the gene matches. CDR3 loop: CSARPRGARAEAFF. The CDR3 coding sequence is TGCAGTGCTAGGCCCAGGGGGGCCAGGGCTGAAGCTTTCTTT.

This clonotype was found a few times. This CDR3 reads CSATRPTLSGNTIYF. CDR3 coding DNA: TGCAGTGCTACGAGGCCGACCCTCTCTGGAAACACCATATATTTT. The chain couples TRBV20-1 to TRBJ1-3; no definite D call. Germline values: CDR1 DFQATT, CDR2 SNEGSKA (reference sequence). Deletions cut 4 bases from V and 0 bases from J, with 13 bases between. This CDR3 is built from 15 residues.

The V gene is TRBV20-1, the J gene TRBJ1-2; D is uncertain. The CDR3 totals 14 residues. The germline V and J ends were trimmed by 1 base and 3 bases, with 12 bases remaining between them. Germline values: CDR1 DFQATT, CDR2 SNEGSKA (reference sequence). CDR3 nucleotide sequence: TGCAGTGCTAGAGGCCCCCGTGGGGACTATGGCTACACCTTC. Residues: CSARGPRGDYGYTF.

V and J are TRBV2 and TRBJ1-2; D is unclear. Trimming left V 3 bases short and J 2 bases short, with 4 bases between. This CDR3 is built from 12 residues. Germline V CDR1 and CDR2: SNHLY, FYNNEI. The CDR3 spells CASSEENYGYTF. The DNA of the CDR3 is TGTGCCAGCAGTGAGGAAAACTATGGCTACACCTTC.

The gene calls are TRBV6-1 and TRBJ1-2; 7 nucleotides match TRBD1. The CDR3 covers 16 residues. J gave up 4 bases and V 0 bases, and 8 bases lay outside the gene matches. Germline CDR1 MNHNS, CDR2 SASEGT. The CDR3 DNA reads TGTGCCAGCAGTGAAGCGCTGACAGGGTCGAGCTATGGCTACACCTTC. Encoded protein: CASSEALTGSSYGYTF.

This clonotype came up once. The CDR3: CASSYGKSTDTQYF. As DNA, the CDR3 is TGTGCCAGCAGTTACGGGAAGAGCACAGATACGCAGTATTTT. The chain is built from TRBV6-5 and TRBJ2-3; D uncertain. CDR1 and CDR2 (germline): MNHEY, SVGAGI. Trimming cost V 2 bases and J 0 bases, with 6 bases left between them. The CDR3 sequence is 14 residues long.

A few counts support this clonotype. The rearrangement uses TRBV6-5 and TRBJ1-2, with D possibly being TRBD1 (6 bases). This CDR3 region has 20 residues. The germline CDR1 and CDR2 sequences are MNHEY and SVGAGI. With 0 bases removed from V and 6 bases from J, the gap between germline ends came to 29 bases. The CDR3 loop is CASSYSIWMTGDIPDHGYTF. The CDR3 DNA is TGTGCCAGCAGTTACTCGATTTGGATGACAGGCGACATCCCGGACCATGGCTACACCTTC.

The chain is built from TRBV7-6 and TRBJ2-6; the match to TRBD2 covers 8 bases. The CDR3 totals 16 residues. V shed 2 bases and J 4 bases; nucleotides not matched to a gene: 4. Germline CDR1 is SGHVS and CDR2 is FNYEAQ. The DNA for the CDR3 is TGTGCCAGCAGCTTATGGAGCGGGAGCGGGGCCAACGTCCTGACTTTC. As protein: CASSLWSGSGANVLTF.

This rearrangement joins TRBV7-3 to TRBJ2-7; D is perhaps TRBD2 (5 bases). The CDR3 contains 15 residues. Trimming took 5 bases from V and 1 from J, leaving 15 bases between them. From germline, CDR1 is SGHTA and CDR2 FQGTGA. For the CDR3, the DNA is TGTGCCAGCAGCCGTCAACTAGGTAGTTCCTACGAGCAGTACTTC. Encoded protein: CASSRQLGSSYEQYF.

This clonotype has a handful of counts. This chain joins TRBV2 and TRBJ2-3; 15 bases align to TRBD2. The germline V gene encodes CDR1 SNHLY and CDR2 FYNNEI. This CDR3 has 17 residues. V dropped 4 bases and J dropped 2; count of bases not matched to a gene: 4. CDR3 nucleotides: TGTGCCAGCAGTGTTGGACTAGCGGGGGGGATCACAGATACGCAGTATTTT. Its protein is CASSVGLAGGITDTQYF.

The chain combines TRBV5-1 with TRBJ2-7; TRBD1 aligns across 7 bases. CDR3 length equals 14 residues. The junction had 4 bases not matched to a gene; V was cut back by 2 bases and J by 2 bases. Germline lookup yields CDR1 SGHRS and CDR2 YFSETQ. The DNA for the CDR3 is TGCGCCAGCAGCTTAGGGGACAGTCCCTACGAGCAGTACTTC. Translating gives CASSLGDSPYEQYF.

The chain is built from TRBV21-1 and TRBJ2-3; the table gives TRBD2 as D, unverified against the DNA. TRBV21-1 is marked as a pseudogene. This CDR3 has 14 amino acids. In nucleotides, the CDR3 is TGTGCCGGCAATATGGGAGGGGCCACAGATACGCAGTATTTT. Its protein product is CAGNMGGATDTQYF.

The chain has TRBV7-8 and TRBJ2-5; tentative D call: TRBD2 (5 bases). CDR1 is SGHVS, CDR2 FQNEAQ, per germline. V was clipped by 7 bases and J by 2 bases, with 11 bases between them. This CDR3 has 13 amino acids. The CDR3 here is CASTRDLQETQYF. In DNA, the CDR3 is TGTGCCAGCACACGGGATCTGCAAGAGACCCAGTACTTC.

This clonotype came up once. The chain links TRBV14 to TRBJ1-5, with D perhaps TRBD1 (5 bases). The CDR3 has 16 residues. Between the trimmed V and J ends, which lost 1 base and 3 bases, there was a span of 13 bases. Germline-derived CDR1 and CDR2 are SGHDN and FVKESK. The CDR3 DNA reads TGTGCCAGCAGCCAAGCGTCCGGGACGGTCAATCAGCCCCAGCATTTT. This encodes CASSQASGTVNQPQHF.

V and J are TRBV10-3 and TRBJ1-2; the D gene is possibly TRBD1 (6 bases). The CDR3 is 14 residues long. Looked up from germline, CDR1 is ENHRY and CDR2 is SYGVKD. V was shortened by 4 bases and J by 6 bases, with 15 bases between the two germline ends. The CDR3 spells CAISALQGRDGYTF. The CDR3, as DNA: TGTGCCATCAGTGCCCTACAGGGCAGAGATGGCTACACCTTC.

This rearrangement joins TRBV20-1 to TRBJ1-5; the D gene is possibly TRBD1 (5 bases). The germline V gene encodes CDR1 DFQATT and CDR2 SNEGSKA (reference sequence). Trimming cost V 0 bases and J 9 bases, with 18 bases left between them. CDR3 length: 15 residues. CDR3 nucleotide sequence: TGCAGTGCTAGAGACCCTAACACGGGGGTGCGGCCCCAGCATTTT. This encodes CSARDPNTGVRPQHF.

For this clonotype: Germline and junction disagree at one end, which may indicate a read error. The chain employs TRBV20-1 and TRBJ1-5; D is uncertain. This CDR3 is 16 amino acids long. CDR1 is DFQATT and CDR2 is SNEGSKA in the germline V gene (reference sequence). CDR3 residues: CSARELGYLSNRPQHF. The CDR3, as DNA: TGCAGTGCTAGGGAATTGGGGTATCTTAGCAATCGGCCCCAGCATTTT.

V gene TRBV10-3 combines with J gene TRBJ2-7; 10 positions agree with TRBD1. V lost 5 bases to trimming and J lost 7 bases; unmatched junction nucleotides: 11. The CDR3 totals 15 residues. CDR1 ENHRY and CDR2 SYGVKD come from the germline V gene. CDR3 sequence: CAISSLGQGTGEQYF. DNA for the CDR3: TGTGCCATCAGTAGCCTGGGACAGGGGACGGGAGAGCAGTACTTC.

The chain employs TRBV19 and TRBJ2-7; 7 nucleotides line up with TRBD2. Germline CDR1 LNHDA, CDR2 SQIVND (reference sequence). The CDR3 extends over 12 amino acids. With V trimmed by 5 bases and J by 6 bases, 4 bases remained unmatched. The CDR3 reads CASSRRGSEQYF. The DNA of the CDR3 is TGTGCCAGTAGTCGGCGGGGGTCCGAGCAGTACTTC.